Listed below are T cell receptor beta chains from one sample, sequenced in a study of blood T cell repertoires in COVID-19. Assay used: immunoSEQ multiplex PCR; TCRdb lists only in-frame clones, some missing. Found here are roughly 250,000 clones, around 89% of them singletons; the top ten hold around 0.87%. The sequenced sample consisted of PBMCs or T cells enriched from blood (not recorded which). These TCRs come from a man between 45 and 60 years old who had been exposed to COVID-19. Each CDR3 is given with its conserved first and last residue. A D gene is named only where the DNA matches it firmly. The size field is filled for only some rows; it gives once, few, many or a size class.

TGTGCCAGCAGTTTTTTACAGGGGGGAATTAATGAAAAACTGTTTTTT CASSFLQGGINEKLFF TRBD1 - TRBJ1-4 TRBV28
TGTGCCAGCAGTTACCGTGGACAGGGGGTCCGTGAGACCCAGTACTTC CASSYRGQGVRETQYF TRBD1 many TRBJ2-5 TRBV6-5
TGTGCCACCCGACAGGGTGGAAGCACAGATACGCAGTATTTT CATRQGGSTDTQYF TRBD1 - TRBJ2-3 TRBV19
TGTGCCAGCCTTAACAGGGCGGGGGGCTACAATGAGCAGTTCTTC CASLNRAGGYNEQFF TRBD2 - TRBJ2-1 TRBV6-5
TGCGCCAGCAGCATGGGACAGGGGGGCTCCTATAATTCACCCCTCCACTTT CASSMGQGGSYNSPLHF TRBD1 - TRBJ1-6 TRBV5-1
TGCGCCAGCAGTGACAGGGCTGGCAATCAGCCCCAGCATTTT CASSDRAGNQPQHF - - TRBJ1-5 TRBV10-2
TGTGCCAGCAGTGTCGGGGGGCTTGGTTCACCCCTCCACTTT CASSVGGLGSPLHF - - TRBJ1-6 TRBV2
TGTGCCAGCAGCAGTTCCCGCGGCCTAAACATTCAGTACTTC CASSSSRGLNIQYF - - TRBJ2-4 TRBV5-6
TGTGCCAGTAGTATTGTCTCCGTCGGGGGCTACACCTTC CASSIVSVGGYTF - - TRBJ1-2 TRBV19
TGTGCCAGCAGTTCTGAGGCTGCTCCTAGGGGCTATGGCTACACCTTC CASSSEAAPRGYGYTF - - TRBJ1-2 TRBV28
TGTGCCAGCAGCTTGGATCTAGTTTATGAGGGGGGGAGCAATCAGCCCCAGCATTTT CASSLDLVYEGGSNQPQHF - - TRBJ1-5 TRBV5-5
TGTGCCAGCAGCTTAGGCGGGTTTAGGGAGAGCAATCAGCCCCAGCATTTT CASSLGGFRESNQPQHF - - TRBJ1-5 TRBV7-9
TGTGCCAGCTCACCGCCGGCCAGGGTCTATGGCTACACCTTC CASSPPARVYGYTF - - TRBJ1-2 TRBV18
TGTGCCAGCAGCCACACCGGGACAGGTAAGAGGGGGACTGAAGCTTTCTTT CASSHTGTGKRGTEAFF TRBD1 - TRBJ1-1 TRBV7-9
TGCGCCAGCAGCTTCGGGTTATATGGCTACACCTTC CASSFGLYGYTF - - TRBJ1-2 TRBV5-1
TGTGCCAGTAGTACCTGGGACAGGGGGACGACTGAAGCTTTCTTT CASSTWDRGTTEAFF TRBD1 - TRBJ1-1 TRBV19
TGCGCCAGCAGGGAGATCACAGGGTTGGCTGAAAAACTGTTTTTT CASREITGLAEKLFF - once TRBJ1-4 TRBV4-1
TGCGCGAGCGGCCACCAAGAGACCCAGTACTTC CASGHQETQYF - - TRBJ2-5 TRBV29-1
TGTGCCAGCGTCGAGAGCACTGAAGCTTTCTTT CASVESTEAFF - - TRBJ1-1 TRBV2
TGCGCCAGCAGCTTGGAGCAGGGGACCGAATATAATTCACCCCTCCACTTT CASSLEQGTEYNSPLHF - - TRBJ1-6 TRBV5-1
TGTGCCAGCAGCGCGGTCGGGGGGTATGGCTACACCTTC CASSAVGGYGYTF - - TRBJ1-2 TRBV5-6
TGTGCCAGCAGTTCCGCGGGTTGGAATTCACCCCTCCACTTT CASSSAGWNSPLHF - - TRBJ1-6 TRBV28
TGTGCCAGCACTCTACAGGGGTTAGATACGCAGTATTTT CASTLQGLDTQYF TRBD1 - TRBJ2-3 TRBV2
TGTGCCAGTAGTATTACCTCTAGCTCTGGGGCCAACGTCCTGACTTTC CASSITSSSGANVLTF - - TRBJ2-6 TRBV19
TGTGCCAGCAGCTTAGCACTTTCTTGGGGCTACACCTTC CASSLALSWGYTF - few TRBJ1-2 TRBV7-8
TGTGCCAGCAGGGGGGACAGGCATGAAAAACTGTTTTTT CASRGDRHEKLFF TRBD1 - TRBJ1-4 TRBV3-1/TRBV3-2
TGTGCCAGCAGTTTAACCTACAATGAGCAGTTCTTC CASSLTYNEQFF - - TRBJ2-1 TRBV6-6